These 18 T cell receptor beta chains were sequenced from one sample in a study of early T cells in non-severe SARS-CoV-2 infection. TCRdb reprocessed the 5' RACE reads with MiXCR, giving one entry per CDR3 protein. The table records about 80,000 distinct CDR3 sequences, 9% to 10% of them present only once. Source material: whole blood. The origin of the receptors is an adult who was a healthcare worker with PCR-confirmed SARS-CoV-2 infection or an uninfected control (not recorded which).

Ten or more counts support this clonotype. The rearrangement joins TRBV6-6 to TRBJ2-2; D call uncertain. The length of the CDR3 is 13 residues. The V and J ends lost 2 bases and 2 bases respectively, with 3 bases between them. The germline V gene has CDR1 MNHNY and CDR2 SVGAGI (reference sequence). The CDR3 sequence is CASSYLNTGELFF. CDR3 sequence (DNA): TGTGCCAGCAGTTACCTTAACACCGGGGAGCTGTTTTTT.

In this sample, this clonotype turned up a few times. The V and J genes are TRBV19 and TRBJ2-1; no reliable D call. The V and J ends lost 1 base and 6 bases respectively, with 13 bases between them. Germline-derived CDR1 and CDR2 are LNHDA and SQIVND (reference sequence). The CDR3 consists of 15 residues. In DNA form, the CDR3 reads TGTGCCAGTAGTATAGGCCCCGCAGCCCGCAATGAGCAGTTCTTC. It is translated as CASSIGPAARNEQFF.

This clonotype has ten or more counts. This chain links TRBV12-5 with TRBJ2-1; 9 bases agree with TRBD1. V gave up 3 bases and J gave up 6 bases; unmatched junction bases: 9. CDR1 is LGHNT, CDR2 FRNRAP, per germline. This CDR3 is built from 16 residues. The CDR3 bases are TGTGCTAGTGGTTTTACGGGACAGGGAATCGCCAATGAGCAGTTCTTC. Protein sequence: CASGFTGQGIANEQFF.

The CDR3 region is CASSERPTRDSNQPQHF. DNA for the CDR3: TGTGCCAGCAGTGAAAGGCCGACCCGGGACAGCAATCAGCCCCAGCATTTT. The rearrangement joins TRBV6-1 to TRBJ1-5; possibly TRBD1 for D (5 bases). V was pared by 2 bases and J by 1 base, with 15 bases between. This CDR3 spans 17 amino acids. Germline V gene sequence: CDR1 MNHNS, CDR2 SASEGT.

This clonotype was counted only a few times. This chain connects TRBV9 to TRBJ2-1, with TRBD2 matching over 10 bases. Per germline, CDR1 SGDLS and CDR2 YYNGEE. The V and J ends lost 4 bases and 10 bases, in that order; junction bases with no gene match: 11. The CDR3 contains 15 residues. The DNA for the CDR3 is TGTGCCAGCAGCACAACTAGCGGGATTCATGGGGAGCAGTTCTTC. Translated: CASSTTSGIHGEQFF.

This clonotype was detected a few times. CDR3 region: CASSLAAGGRNEQYF. CDR3 nucleotide sequence: TGTGCCAGCAGTTTAGCGGCGGGAGGACGAAACGAGCAGTACTTC. This chain joins TRBV28 and TRBJ2-7; 8 bases line up with TRBD2. V lost 2 bases, J lost 5 bases, and 8 bases stayed unmatched. The CDR3 consists of 15 residues. Germline loops: CDR1 MDHEN, CDR2 SYDVKM.

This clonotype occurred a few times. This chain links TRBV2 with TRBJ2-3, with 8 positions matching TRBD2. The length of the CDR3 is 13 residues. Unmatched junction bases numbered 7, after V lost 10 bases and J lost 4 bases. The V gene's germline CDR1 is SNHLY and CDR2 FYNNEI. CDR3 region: CANGRALADTQYF. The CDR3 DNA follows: TGTGCCAACGGGAGGGCGTTGGCAGATACGCAGTATTTT.

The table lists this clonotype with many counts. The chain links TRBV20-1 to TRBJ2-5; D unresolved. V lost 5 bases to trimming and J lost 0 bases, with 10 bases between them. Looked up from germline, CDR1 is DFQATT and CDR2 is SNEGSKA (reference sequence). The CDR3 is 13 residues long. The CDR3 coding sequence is TGCAGTGCTTTTTCCCGGGACCAAGAGACCCAGTACTTC. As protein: CSAFSRDQETQYF.

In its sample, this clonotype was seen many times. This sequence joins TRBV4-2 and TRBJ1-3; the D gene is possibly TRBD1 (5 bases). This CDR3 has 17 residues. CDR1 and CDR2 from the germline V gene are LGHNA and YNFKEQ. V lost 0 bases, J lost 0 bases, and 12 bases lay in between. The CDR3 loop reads CASSQDVGGSSGNTIYF. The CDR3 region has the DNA TGTGCCAGCAGCCAAGACGTCGGGGGAAGCTCTGGAAACACCATATATTTT.

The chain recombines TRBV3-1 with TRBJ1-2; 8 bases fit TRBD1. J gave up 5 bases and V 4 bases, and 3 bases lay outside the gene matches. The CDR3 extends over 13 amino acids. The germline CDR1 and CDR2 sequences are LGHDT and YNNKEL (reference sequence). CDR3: CASSRGQAYGYTF. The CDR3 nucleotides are TGTGCCAGCAGCCGGGGACAGGCTTATGGCTACACCTTC. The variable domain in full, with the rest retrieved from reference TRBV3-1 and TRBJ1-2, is DTAVSQTPKYLVTQMGNDKSIKCEQNLGHDTMYWYKQDSKKFLKIMFSYNNKELIINETVPNRFSPKSPDKAHLNLHINSLELGDSAVYFCASSRGQAYGYTFGSGTRLTVV.

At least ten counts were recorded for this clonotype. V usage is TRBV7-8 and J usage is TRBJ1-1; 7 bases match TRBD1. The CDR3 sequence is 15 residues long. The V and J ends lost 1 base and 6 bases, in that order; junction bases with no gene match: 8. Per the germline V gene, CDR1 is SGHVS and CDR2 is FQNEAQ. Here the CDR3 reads CASSLGEGRGPEAFF. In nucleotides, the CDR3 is TGTGCCAGCAGCTTAGGCGAGGGAAGGGGGCCTGAAGCTTTCTTT.

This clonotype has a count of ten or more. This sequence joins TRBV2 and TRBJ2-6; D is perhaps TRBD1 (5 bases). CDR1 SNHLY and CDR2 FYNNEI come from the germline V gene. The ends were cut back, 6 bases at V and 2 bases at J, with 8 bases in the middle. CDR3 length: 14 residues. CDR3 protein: CASSLRAGANVLTF. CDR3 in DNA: TGTGCCAGCAGCCTCAGGGCTGGGGCCAACGTCCTGACTTTC.

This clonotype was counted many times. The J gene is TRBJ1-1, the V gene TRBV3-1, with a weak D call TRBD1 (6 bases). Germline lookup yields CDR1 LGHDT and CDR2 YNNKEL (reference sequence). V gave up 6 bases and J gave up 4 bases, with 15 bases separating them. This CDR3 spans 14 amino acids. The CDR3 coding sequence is TGTGCCAGCAGGGCAGGGGAGAGCAGCACTGAAGCTTTCTTT. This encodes CASRAGESSTEAFF.

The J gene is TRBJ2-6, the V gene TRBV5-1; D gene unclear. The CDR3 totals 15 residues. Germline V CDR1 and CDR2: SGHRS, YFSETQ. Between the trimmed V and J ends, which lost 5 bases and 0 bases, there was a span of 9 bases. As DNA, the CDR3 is TGCGCCAGCAGGTATGACACCTCTGGGGCCAACGTCCTGACTTTC. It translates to CASRYDTSGANVLTF.

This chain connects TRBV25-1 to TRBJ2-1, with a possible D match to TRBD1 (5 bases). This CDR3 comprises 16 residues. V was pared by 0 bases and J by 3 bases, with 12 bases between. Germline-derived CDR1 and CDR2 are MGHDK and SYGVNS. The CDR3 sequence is CASSEYPGLRYNEQFF. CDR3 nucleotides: TGTGCCAGCAGTGAATATCCAGGGTTACGCTACAATGAGCAGTTCTTC.

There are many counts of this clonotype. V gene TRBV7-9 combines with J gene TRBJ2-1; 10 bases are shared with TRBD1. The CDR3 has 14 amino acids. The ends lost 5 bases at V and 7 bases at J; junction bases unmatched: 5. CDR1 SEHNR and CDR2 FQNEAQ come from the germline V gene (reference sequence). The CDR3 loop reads CASSIWTGGNEQFF. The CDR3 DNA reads TGTGCCAGCAGCATCTGGACAGGGGGGAATGAGCAGTTCTTC. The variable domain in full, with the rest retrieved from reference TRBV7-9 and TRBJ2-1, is DTGVSQNPRHKITKRGQNVTFRCDPISEHNRLYWYRQTLGQGPEFLTYFQNEAQLEKSRLLSDRFSAERPKGSFSTLEIQRTEQGDSAMYLCASSIWTGGNEQFFGPGTRLTVL.

CDR3: CASSPGDRTEAFF. The CDR3 DNA reads as TGCGCCAGCTCTCCCGGGGATCGGACTGAAGCTTTCTTT. This sequence joins TRBV5-1 and TRBJ1-1, with no clear D. V was cut by 7 bases and J by 5 bases, with 15 bases left in between. This CDR3 has 13 residues. Per the germline V gene, CDR1 is SGHRS and CDR2 is YFSETQ.

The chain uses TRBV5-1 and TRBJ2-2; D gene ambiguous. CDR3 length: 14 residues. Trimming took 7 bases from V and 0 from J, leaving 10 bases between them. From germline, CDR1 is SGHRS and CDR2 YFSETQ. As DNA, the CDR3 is TGCGCCAGCCTCCCAACGGCGAACACCGGGGAGCTGTTTTTT. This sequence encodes CASLPTANTGELFF. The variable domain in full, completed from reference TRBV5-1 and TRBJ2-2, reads KAGVTQTPRYLIKTRGQQVTLSCSPISGHRSVSWYQQTPGQGLQFLFEYFSETQRNKGNFPGRFSGRQFSNSRSEMNVSTLELGDSALYLCASLPTANTGELFFGEGSRLTVL.